This TCR beta chain was obtained from a study of vaccination and CD4 T cells after COVID-19. CDR3 length equals 18 residues. Trimming removed 1 base from V and 1 base from J, with 14 bases in between. The germline CDR1 and CDR2 sequences are SGHVS and FNYEAQ. For this clonotype: As yet, its antigen is unknown.

With the Oncomine TCR Beta short-read assay, DNA from cultured CD4+ T cells was sequenced. DNA came from CD4+ T cells after culture. From the PCR reads, TCRdb called clonotypes with MiXCR, one entry per CDR3 protein. The sample includes roughly 9,900 distinct CDR3 sequences, 64% of them seen just once. Noted treatment: 10-day PBMC culture with coronavirus spike peptide pools or control peptides (ViraFEST assay). Per well, 1.5 million to 2.5 million PBMCs were cultured in the presence of approximately 9 IU/ml IL-2 and about 9.6 ug/ml peptide pools. This chain links TRBV7-6 with TRBJ2-6, with D possibly called TRBD1 or TRBD2 (5 bases each). Sequencing input: CD4+ T cells from blood, cultured in vitro. This sequence originates from a human donor who had recovered from COVID-19. CDR3 sequence: CASSLGGPIRSGANVLTF. CDR3 DNA: TGTGCCAGCAGCTTAGGGGGACCGATTCGTTCTGGGGCCAACGTCCTGACTTTC.